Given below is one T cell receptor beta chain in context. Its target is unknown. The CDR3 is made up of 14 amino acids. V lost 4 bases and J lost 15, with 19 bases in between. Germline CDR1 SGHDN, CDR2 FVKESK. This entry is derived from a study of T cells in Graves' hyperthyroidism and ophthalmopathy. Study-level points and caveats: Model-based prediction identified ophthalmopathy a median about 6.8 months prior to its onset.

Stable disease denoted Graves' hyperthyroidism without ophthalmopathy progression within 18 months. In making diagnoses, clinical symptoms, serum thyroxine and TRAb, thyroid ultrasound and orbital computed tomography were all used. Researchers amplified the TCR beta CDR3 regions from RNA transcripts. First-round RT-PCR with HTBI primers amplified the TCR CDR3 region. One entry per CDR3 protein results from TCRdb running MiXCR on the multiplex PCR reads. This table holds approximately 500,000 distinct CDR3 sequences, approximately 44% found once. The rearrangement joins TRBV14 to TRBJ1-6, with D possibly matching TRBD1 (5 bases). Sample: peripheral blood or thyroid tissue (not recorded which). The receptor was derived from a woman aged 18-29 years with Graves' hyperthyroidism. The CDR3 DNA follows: TGTGCCAGCAGCCGGGGGGGAAGCAATGGAAACCTCCACTTT. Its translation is CASSRGGSNGNLHF.